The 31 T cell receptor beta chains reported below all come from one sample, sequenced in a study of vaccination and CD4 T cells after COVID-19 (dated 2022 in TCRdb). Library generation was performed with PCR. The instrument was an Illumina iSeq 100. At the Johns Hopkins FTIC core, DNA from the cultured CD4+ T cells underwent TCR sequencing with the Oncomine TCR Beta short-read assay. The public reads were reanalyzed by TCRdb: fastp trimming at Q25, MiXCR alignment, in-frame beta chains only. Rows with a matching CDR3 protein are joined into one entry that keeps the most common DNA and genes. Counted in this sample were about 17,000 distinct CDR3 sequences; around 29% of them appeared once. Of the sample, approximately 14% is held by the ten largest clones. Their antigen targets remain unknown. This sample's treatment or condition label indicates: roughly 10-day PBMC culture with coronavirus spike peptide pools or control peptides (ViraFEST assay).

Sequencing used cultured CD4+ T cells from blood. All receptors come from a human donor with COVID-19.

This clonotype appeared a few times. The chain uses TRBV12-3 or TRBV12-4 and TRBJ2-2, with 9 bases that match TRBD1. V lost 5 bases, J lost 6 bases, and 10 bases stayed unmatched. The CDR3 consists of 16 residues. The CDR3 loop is CASSQQQGAISGELFF. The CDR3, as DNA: TGTGCCAGCAGTCAACAACAGGGGGCGATCTCCGGGGAGCTGTTTTTT.

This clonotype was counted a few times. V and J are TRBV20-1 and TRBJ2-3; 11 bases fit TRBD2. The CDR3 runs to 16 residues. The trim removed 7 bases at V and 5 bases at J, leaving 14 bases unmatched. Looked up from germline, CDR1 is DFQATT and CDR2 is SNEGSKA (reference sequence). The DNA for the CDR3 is TGCAGTGTACCGTTTCTAGCGGGGGGCCTTGGAGATACGCAGTATTTT. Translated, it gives CSVPFLAGGLGDTQYF.

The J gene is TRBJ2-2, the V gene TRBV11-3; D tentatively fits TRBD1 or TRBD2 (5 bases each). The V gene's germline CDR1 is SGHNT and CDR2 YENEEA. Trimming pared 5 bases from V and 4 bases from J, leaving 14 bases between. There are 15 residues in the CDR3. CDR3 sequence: CASSPPGTGTGELFF. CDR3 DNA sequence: TGTGCCAGCAGCCCGCCCGGGACGGGCACCGGGGAGCTGTTTTTT.

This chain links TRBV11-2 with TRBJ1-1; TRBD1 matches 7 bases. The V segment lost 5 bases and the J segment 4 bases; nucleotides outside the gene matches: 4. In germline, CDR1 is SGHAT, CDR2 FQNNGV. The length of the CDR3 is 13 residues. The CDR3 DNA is TGTGCCAGCAGCGCGAACAGGGGCACTGAAGCTTTCTTT. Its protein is CASSANRGTEAFF.

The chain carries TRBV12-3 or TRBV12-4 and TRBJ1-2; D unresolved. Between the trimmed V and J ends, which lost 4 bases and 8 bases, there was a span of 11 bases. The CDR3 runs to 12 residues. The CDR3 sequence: CASSYSLKGYTF. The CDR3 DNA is TGTGCCAGCAGTTATTCATTGAAGGGCTACACCTTC.

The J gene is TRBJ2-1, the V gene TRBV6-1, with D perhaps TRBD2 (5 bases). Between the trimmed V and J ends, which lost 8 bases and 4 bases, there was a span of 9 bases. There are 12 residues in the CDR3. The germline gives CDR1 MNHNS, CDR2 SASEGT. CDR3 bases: TGTGCCAGCTCTAGCAGATACAATGAGCAGTTCTTC. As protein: CASSSRYNEQFF.

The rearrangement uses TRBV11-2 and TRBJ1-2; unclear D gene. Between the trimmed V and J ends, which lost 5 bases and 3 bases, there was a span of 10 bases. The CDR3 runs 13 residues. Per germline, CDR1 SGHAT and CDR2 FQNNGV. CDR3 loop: CASSPNLDYGYTF. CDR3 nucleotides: TGTGCCAGCAGCCCAAACTTGGACTATGGCTACACCTTC.

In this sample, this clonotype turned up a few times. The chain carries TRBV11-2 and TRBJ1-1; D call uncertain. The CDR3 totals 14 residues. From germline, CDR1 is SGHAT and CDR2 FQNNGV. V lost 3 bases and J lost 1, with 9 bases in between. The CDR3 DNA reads TGTGCCAGCAGCTTGGGCAGTCAGAACACTGAAGCTTTCTTT. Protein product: CASSLGSQNTEAFF. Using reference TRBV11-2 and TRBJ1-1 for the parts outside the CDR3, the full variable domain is EAGVAQSPRYKIIEKRQSVAFWCNPISGHATLYWYQQILGQGPKLLIQFQNNGVVDDSQLPKDRFSAERLKGVDSTLKIQPAKLEDSAVYLCASSLGSQNTEAFFGQGTRLTVV.

CDR3 residues: CASSLDVNTEAFF. In nucleotides, the CDR3 is TGTGCCAGCAGCTTGGATGTGAACACTGAAGCTTTCTTT. The rearrangement links TRBV5-4 to TRBJ1-1; D gene uncertain. The CDR3 extends over 13 amino acids. The V end was cut by 0 bases, the J end by 0 bases, with 3 bases between. Germline CDR1 SGHNT, CDR2 YYREEE (reference sequence).

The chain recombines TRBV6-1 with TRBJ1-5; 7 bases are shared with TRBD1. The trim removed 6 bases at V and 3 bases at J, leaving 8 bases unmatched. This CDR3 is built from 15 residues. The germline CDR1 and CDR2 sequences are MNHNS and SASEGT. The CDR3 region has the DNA TGTGCCAGCAGCCGACAGGGTTATGCCAATCAGCCCCAGCATTTT. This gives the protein CASSRQGYANQPQHF.

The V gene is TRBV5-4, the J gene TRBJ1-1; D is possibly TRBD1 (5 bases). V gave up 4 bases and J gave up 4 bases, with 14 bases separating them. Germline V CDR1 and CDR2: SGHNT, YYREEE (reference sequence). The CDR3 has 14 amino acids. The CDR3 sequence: CASSEPQGVTEAFF. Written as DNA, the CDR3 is TGTGCCAGCAGCGAACCCCAGGGAGTCACTGAAGCTTTCTTT. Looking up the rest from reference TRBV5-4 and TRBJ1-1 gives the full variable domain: ETGVTQSPTHLIKTRGQQVTLRCSSQSGHNTVSWYQQALGQGPQFIFQYYREEENGRGNFPPRFSGLQFPNYSSELNVNALELDDSALYLCASSEPQGVTEAFFGQGTRLTVV.

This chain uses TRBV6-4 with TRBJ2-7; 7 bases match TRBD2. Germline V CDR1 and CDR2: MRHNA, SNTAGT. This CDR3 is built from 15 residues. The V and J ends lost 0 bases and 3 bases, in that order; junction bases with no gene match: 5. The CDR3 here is CASSDSWGRGYEQYF. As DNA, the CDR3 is TGTGCCAGCAGTGACTCCTGGGGGAGGGGCTACGAGCAGTACTTC.

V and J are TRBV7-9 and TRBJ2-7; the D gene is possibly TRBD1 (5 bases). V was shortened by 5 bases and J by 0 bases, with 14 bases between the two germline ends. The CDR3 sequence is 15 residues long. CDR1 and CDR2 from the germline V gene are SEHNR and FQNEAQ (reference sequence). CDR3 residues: CASSPKVRVSYEQYF. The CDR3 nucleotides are TGTGCCAGCAGCCCGAAAGTCAGGGTCTCCTACGAGCAGTACTTC.

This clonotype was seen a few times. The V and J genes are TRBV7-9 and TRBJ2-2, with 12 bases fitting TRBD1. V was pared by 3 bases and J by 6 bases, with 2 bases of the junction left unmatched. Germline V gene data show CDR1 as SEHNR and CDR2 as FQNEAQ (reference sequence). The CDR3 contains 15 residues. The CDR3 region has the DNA TGTGCCAGCAGCTTGGGACAGGGGGCGGCCGGGGAGCTGTTTTTT. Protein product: CASSLGQGAAGELFF. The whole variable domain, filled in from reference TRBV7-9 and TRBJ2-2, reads DTGVSQNPRHKITKRGQNVTFRCDPISEHNRLYWYRQTLGQGPEFLTYFQNEAQLEKSRLLSDRFSAERPKGSFSTLEIQRTEQGDSAMYLCASSLGQGAAGELFFGEGSRLTVL.

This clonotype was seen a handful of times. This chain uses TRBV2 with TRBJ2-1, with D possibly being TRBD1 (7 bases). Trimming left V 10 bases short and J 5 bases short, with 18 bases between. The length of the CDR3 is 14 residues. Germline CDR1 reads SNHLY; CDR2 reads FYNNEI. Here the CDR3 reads CATTLEGADNEQFF. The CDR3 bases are TGTGCCACCACACTGGAGGGGGCCGACAATGAGCAGTTCTTC.

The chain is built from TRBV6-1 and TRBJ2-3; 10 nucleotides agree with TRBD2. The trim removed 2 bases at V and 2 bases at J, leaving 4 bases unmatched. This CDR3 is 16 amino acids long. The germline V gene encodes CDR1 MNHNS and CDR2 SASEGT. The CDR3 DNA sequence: TGTGCCAGCAGTGAAATCAGCGGGGGGGTCACAGATACGCAGTATTTT. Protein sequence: CASSEISGGVTDTQYF.

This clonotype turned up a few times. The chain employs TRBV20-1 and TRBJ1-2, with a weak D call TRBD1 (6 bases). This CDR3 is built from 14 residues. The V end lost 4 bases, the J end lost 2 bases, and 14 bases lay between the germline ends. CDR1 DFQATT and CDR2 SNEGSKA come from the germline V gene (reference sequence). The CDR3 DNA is TGCAGTGCTACCAAGGGGGACGGAAACTATGGCTACACCTTC. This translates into CSATKGDGNYGYTF.

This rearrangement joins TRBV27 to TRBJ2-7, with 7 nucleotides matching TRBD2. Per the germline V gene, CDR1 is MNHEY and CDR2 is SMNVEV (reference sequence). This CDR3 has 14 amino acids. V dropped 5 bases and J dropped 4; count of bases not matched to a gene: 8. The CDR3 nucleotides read TGTGCCAGCAGTCAATTTGTCGGGGGGTACGAGCAGTACTTC. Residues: CASSQFVGGYEQYF.

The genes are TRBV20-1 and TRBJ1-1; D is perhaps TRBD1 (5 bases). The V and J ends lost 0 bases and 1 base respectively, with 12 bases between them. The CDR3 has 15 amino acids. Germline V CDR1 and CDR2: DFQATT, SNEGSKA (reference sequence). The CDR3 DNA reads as TGCAGTGCTAGAGATTGGGGGGGGGAGAACACTGAAGCTTTCTTT. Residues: CSARDWGGENTEAFF.

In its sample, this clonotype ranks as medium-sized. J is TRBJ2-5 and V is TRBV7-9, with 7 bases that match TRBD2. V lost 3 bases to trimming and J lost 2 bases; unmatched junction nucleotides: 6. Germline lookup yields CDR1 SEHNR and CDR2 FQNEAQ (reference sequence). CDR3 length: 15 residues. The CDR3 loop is CASSFRDYQQETQYF. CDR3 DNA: TGTGCCAGCAGCTTCCGGGACTATCAGCAAGAGACCCAGTACTTC.

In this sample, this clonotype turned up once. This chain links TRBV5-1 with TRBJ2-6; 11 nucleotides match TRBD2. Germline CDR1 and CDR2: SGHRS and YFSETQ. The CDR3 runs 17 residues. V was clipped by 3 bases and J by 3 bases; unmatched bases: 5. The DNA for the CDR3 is TGCGCCAGCAGCTCCGATAGCGGGGGGGGTGGGGCCAACGTCCTGACTTTC. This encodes CASSSDSGGGGANVLTF.

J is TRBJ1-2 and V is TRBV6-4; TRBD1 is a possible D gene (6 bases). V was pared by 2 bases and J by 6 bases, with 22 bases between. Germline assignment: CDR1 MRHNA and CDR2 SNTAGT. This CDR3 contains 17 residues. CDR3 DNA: TGTGCCAGCAGTGACAGCCCCGGGGGGGGCGCGCAGAATGGCTACACCTTC. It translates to CASSDSPGGGAQNGYTF.

In nucleotides, the CDR3 is TGTGCCAGCAGTCGGACAGGGGACAACTATGGCTACACCTTC. This gives the protein CASSRTGDNYGYTF. The rearrangement uses TRBV6-1 and TRBJ1-2; 9 positions agree with TRBD1. CDR1 and CDR2 (germline): MNHNS, SASEGT. Trimming at V came to 5 bases and at J to 2 bases, leaving 3 bases not matched to a gene. This CDR3 is built from 14 residues.

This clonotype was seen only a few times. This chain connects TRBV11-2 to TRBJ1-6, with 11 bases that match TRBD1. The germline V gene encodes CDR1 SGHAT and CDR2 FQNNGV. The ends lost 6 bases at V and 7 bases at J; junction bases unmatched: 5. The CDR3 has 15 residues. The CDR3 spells CASRLGQGGNSPLHF. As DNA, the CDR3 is TGTGCCAGCAGGTTGGGACAGGGGGGGAATTCACCCCTCCACTTT.

This CDR3 reads CASRGTVSYEQYF. Written as DNA, the CDR3 is TGTGCCAGCAGAGGGACAGTCTCCTACGAGCAGTACTTC. The genes are TRBV6-1 and TRBJ2-7; TRBD1 aligns across 7 bases. Losses at the gene ends were 6 bases for V and 0 bases for J; bases not matched to a gene: 2. Germline lookup yields CDR1 MNHNS and CDR2 SASEGT. The CDR3 has 13 amino acids.

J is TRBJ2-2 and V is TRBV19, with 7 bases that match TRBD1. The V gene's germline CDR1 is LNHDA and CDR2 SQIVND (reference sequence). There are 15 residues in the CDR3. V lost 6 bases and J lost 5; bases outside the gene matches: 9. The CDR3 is CASRVQGRGTGELFF. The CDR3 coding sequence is TGTGCCAGTAGGGTCCAGGGCAGGGGGACCGGGGAGCTGTTTTTT. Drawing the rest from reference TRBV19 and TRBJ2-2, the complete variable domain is DGGITQSPKYLFRKEGQNVTLSCEQNLNHDAMYWYRQDPGQGLRLIYYSQIVNDFQKGDIAEGYSVSREKKESFPLTVTSAQKNPTAFYLCASRVQGRGTGELFFGEGSRLTVL.

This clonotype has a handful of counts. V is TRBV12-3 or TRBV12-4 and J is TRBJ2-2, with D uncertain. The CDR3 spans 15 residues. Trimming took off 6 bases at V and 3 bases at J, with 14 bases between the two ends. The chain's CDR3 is CASRPFTRYTGELFF. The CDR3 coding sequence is TGTGCCAGCAGGCCCTTCACCAGATACACCGGGGAGCTGTTTTTT.

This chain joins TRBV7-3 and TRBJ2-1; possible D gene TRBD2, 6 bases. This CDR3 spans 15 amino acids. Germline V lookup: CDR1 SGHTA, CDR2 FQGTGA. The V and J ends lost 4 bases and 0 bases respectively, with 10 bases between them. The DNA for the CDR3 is TGTGCCAGCAGCTCGGACGGGAGCTCCTACAATGAGCAGTTCTTC. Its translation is CASSSDGSSYNEQFF.

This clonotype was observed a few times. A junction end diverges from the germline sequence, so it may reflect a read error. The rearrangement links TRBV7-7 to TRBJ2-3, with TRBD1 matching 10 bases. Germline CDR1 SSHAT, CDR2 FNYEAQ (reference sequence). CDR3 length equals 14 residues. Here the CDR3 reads CASSRDRGTDTQYF. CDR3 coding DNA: TGTGCTAGCAGCAGGGACAGGGGAACAGATACGCAGTATTTT. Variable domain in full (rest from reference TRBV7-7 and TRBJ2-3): GAGVSQSPRYKVTKRGQDVTLRCDPISSHATLYWYQQALGQGPEFLTYFNYEAQPDKSGLPSDRFSAERPEGSISTLTIQRTEQRDSAMYRCASSRDRGTDTQYFGPGTRLTVL.

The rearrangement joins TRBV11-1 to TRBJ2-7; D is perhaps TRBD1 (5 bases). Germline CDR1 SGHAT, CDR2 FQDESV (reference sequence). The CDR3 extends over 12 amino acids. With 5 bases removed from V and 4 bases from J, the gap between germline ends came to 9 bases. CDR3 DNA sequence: TGTGCCAGCAGCCCGACAGAATACGAGCAGTACTTC. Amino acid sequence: CASSPTEYEQYF. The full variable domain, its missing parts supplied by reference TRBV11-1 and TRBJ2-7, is EAEVAQSPRYKITEKSQAVAFWCDPISGHATLYWYRQILGQGPELLVQFQDESVVDDSQLPKDRFSAERLKGVDSTLKIQPAELGDSAMYLCASSPTEYEQYFGPGTRLTVT.

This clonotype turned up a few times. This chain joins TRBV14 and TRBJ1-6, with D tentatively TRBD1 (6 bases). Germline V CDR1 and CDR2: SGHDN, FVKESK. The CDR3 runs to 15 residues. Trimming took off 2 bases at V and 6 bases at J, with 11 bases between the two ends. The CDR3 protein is CASSQTQGLNSPLHF. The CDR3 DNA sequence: TGTGCCAGCAGCCAAACCCAGGGGCTTAATTCACCCCTCCACTTT.